The 19 T cell receptor beta chains reported below all come from one sample, sequenced in a study of blood T cell repertoires in COVID-19. Clones were sequenced by immunoSEQ multiplex PCR, and TCRdb holds only the in-frame ones, with some missing. Of roughly 250,000 clones listed, roughly 90% are singletons. The sequenced sample consisted of PBMCs or T cells enriched from blood (not recorded which). The receptors derive from a woman aged 25 to 45 with acute COVID-19.

The V gene is TRBV19, the J gene TRBJ1-1, with no clear D. The CDR3 consists of 13 residues. Germline loops: CDR1 LNHDA, CDR2 SQIVND (reference sequence). Trimming took 10 bases from V and 1 from J, leaving 13 bases between them. The CDR3 protein is CATALSWNTEAFF. CDR3 DNA: TGTGCCACCGCACTATCTTGGAACACTGAAGCTTTCTTT.

This chain uses TRBV14 with TRBJ2-5; the D gene is possibly TRBD2 (5 bases). V gave up 6 bases and J gave up 6 bases, with 23 bases separating them. Germline V CDR1 and CDR2: SGHDN, FVKESK. The CDR3 totals 16 residues. CDR3 amino acids: CASRPVGSLTGQTQYF. For the CDR3, the DNA is TGTGCCAGCAGACCTGTTGGGAGCCTCACGGGCCAGACCCAGTACTTC.

The chain links TRBV28 to TRBJ2-7; D is undetermined. Looked up from germline, CDR1 is MDHEN and CDR2 is SYDVKM. This CDR3 comprises 10 residues. The germline V and J ends were trimmed by 4 bases and 6 bases, with 4 bases remaining between them. CDR3 region: CASSYTEQYF. CDR3 bases: TGTGCCAGCAGTTACACCGAGCAGTACTTC.

This chain links TRBV19 with TRBJ2-1; TRBD2 matches 14 bases. CDR3 length: 15 amino acids. With V trimmed by 8 bases and J by 2 bases, 2 bases remained unmatched. Per the germline V gene, CDR1 is LNHDA and CDR2 is SQIVND (reference sequence). CDR3: CASGLAGGPYNEQFF. In DNA form, the CDR3 reads TGTGCCAGTGGACTAGCGGGAGGTCCCTACAATGAGCAGTTCTTC.

This clone has just one count. This chain connects TRBV28 to TRBJ1-2; maybe TRBD1 (6 bases). V gave up 2 bases and J gave up 4 bases, with 11 bases separating them. The germline CDR1 and CDR2 sequences are MDHEN and SYDVKM. This CDR3 comprises 14 residues. DNA of the CDR3: TGTGCCAGCAGTTTAGGACAGTTTGGCTATGGCTACACCTTC. Translating gives CASSLGQFGYGYTF.

The J gene is TRBJ2-5, the V gene TRBV5-6, with 7 nucleotides matching TRBD2. CDR3 length: 16 amino acids. Germline CDR1 is SGHDT and CDR2 is YYEEEE. V dropped 0 bases and J dropped 4; count of bases not matched to a gene: 9. The CDR3 loop is CASSLDGPRERETQYF. CDR3 sequence (DNA): TGTGCCAGCAGCTTGGACGGGCCGCGGGAGCGAGAGACCCAGTACTTC.

The chain links TRBV4-3 to TRBJ2-1; 7 bases fit TRBD2. CDR1 is LGHNA, CDR2 YSLEER, per germline. V shed 2 bases, J shed 3 bases, and the junction held 10 bases outside the gene matches. The CDR3 runs 17 residues. The CDR3 loop is CASSQSIAGTYYNEQFF. CDR3 nucleotides: TGCGCCAGCAGCCAATCTATAGCGGGCACCTACTACAATGAGCAGTTCTTC.

The gene calls are TRBV7-2 and TRBJ1-2; perhaps TRBD1 as D (5 bases). Trimming took off 1 base at V and 4 bases at J, with 16 bases between the two ends. In germline, CDR1 is SGHTA, CDR2 FQGNSA. This CDR3 spans 16 amino acids. The CDR3 nucleotides are TGTGCCAGCAGCTTAGAAAAGGGGCGCGGGAGCTATGGCTACACCTTC. Protein sequence: CASSLEKGRGSYGYTF. The variable domain in full, with the rest retrieved from reference TRBV7-2 and TRBJ1-2, is GAGVSQSPSNKVTEKGKDVELRCDPISGHTALYWYRQSLGQGLEFLIYFQGNSAPDKSGLPSDRFSAERTGGSVSTLTIQRTQQEDSAVYLCASSLEKGRGSYGYTFGSGTRLTVV.

The rearrangement joins TRBV7-9 to TRBJ2-7; 7 nucleotides agree with TRBD1. CDR1 is SEHNR, CDR2 FQNEAQ, per germline (reference sequence). This CDR3 region has 16 residues. With 5 bases clipped from V and 2 bases from J, the junction kept 12 bases outside the gene matches. CDR3 in DNA: TGTGCCAGCAGCAATAGTCGGGACAGCGTAACCTACGAGCAGTACTTC. Translated: CASSNSRDSVTYEQYF.

J is TRBJ1-1 and V is TRBV27; TRBD1 is a possible D gene (5 bases). Germline V lookup: CDR1 MNHEY, CDR2 SMNVEV (reference sequence). The V and J ends lost 3 bases and 1 base respectively, with 6 bases between them. The CDR3 loop spans 13 amino acids. CDR3 in DNA: TGTGCCAGCAGTTTGGGGCCGAACACTGAAGCTTTCTTT. Translation gives CASSLGPNTEAFF.

V and J are TRBV5-1 and TRBJ1-3; D is possibly TRBD1 (6 bases). CDR3 length: 16 residues. V dropped 0 bases and J dropped 3 bases, with 13 bases sitting between them. Germline V CDR1 and CDR2: SGHRS, YFSETQ. CDR3 in amino acids: CASSLVEQGFGNTIYF. Written as DNA, the CDR3 is TGCGCCAGCAGCTTGGTCGAACAGGGATTTGGAAACACCATATATTTT.

The rearrangement joins TRBV10-3 to TRBJ1-2; tentative D call: TRBD1 (5 bases). Trimming shortened V by 3 bases and J by 5 bases, and 10 bases separated the two germline ends. The CDR3 spans 13 residues. CDR1 ENHRY and CDR2 SYGVKD come from the germline V gene. CDR3 sequence: CAISDRVLYGYTF. The CDR3 coding sequence is TGTGCCATCAGTGACAGGGTTTTGTATGGCTACACCTTC.

The table lists this clone with a count of one. V and J are TRBV28 and TRBJ2-2, with 8 bases identical to TRBD2. Germline values: CDR1 MDHEN, CDR2 SYDVKM. CDR3 size: 17 residues. V trimming: 0 bases; J trimming: 2 bases; junction bases outside the gene matches: 5. CDR3 bases: TGTGCCAGCAGTTTATGGGAGGCGGGGGGTAACACCGGGGAGCTGTTTTTT. It is translated as CASSLWEAGGNTGELFF.

In its sample, this clone was seen once. The J gene is TRBJ1-5, the V gene TRBV12-5, with D tentatively TRBD1 (6 bases). Germline V lookup: CDR1 LGHNT, CDR2 FRNRAP. The CDR3 contains 15 residues. The germline V and J ends were trimmed by 7 bases and 1 base, with 14 bases remaining between them. The CDR3 bases are TGTGCTAGTGCCGATAGCGACAGGAGCAATCAGCCCCAGCATTTT. Its protein product is CASADSDRSNQPQHF.

The chain has TRBV3-1 (or the pseudogene TRBV3-2) and TRBJ2-5; tentative D call: TRBD2 (6 bases). CDR3 size: 17 residues. V shed 2 bases and J shed 5 bases, with 21 bases lying between them. Germline V gene lookup returns CDR1 LGHDT and CDR2 YNNKEL (reference sequence). As DNA, the CDR3 is TGTGCCAGCAGCCAACCGGTCCTTTTCGGGAGTGTGGAGACCCAGTACTTC. It yields the protein CASSQPVLFGSVETQYF.

The V call is TRBV2, the J call TRBJ2-7; D might be TRBD2 (5 bases). Germline V gives CDR1 SNHLY, CDR2 FYNNEI. V was trimmed by 4 bases and J by 7 bases, leaving 8 bases between them. The CDR3 totals 11 residues. CDR3 sequence (DNA): TGTGCCAGCAGTGGACGGAGGGAGCAGTACTTC. It translates to CASSGRREQYF.

V gene TRBV6-5 combines with J gene TRBJ1-2; TRBD1 might be the D (6 bases). Germline V gene lookup returns CDR1 MNHEY and CDR2 SVGAGI. V lost 6 bases and J 5 bases, leaving 13 bases between the germline ends. The CDR3 totals 13 residues. This CDR3 is CASSPDRKYGYTF. DNA of the CDR3: TGTGCCAGCAGCCCGGACAGAAAATATGGCTACACCTTC.

The rearrangement uses TRBV4-1 and TRBJ1-5, with D possibly being TRBD1 (6 bases). The germline gives CDR1 MGHRA, CDR2 YSYEKL. The CDR3 covers 15 residues. Deletions cut 4 bases from V and 6 bases from J, with 16 bases between. The CDR3 is CASSPNAGVGQPQHF. Written as DNA, the CDR3 is TGCGCCAGCAGCCCCAACGCAGGGGTTGGTCAGCCCCAGCATTTT.

The chain combines TRBV29-1 with TRBJ1-5; D perhaps matches TRBD1 (5 bases). V was cut by 2 bases and J by 4 bases, with 12 bases left in between. CDR1 and CDR2 (germline): SQVTM, ANQGSEA. The CDR3 is 14 residues long. This CDR3 reads CSVEMGQGNQPQHF. In DNA, the CDR3 is TGCAGCGTTGAAATGGGGCAGGGTAATCAGCCCCAGCATTTT. Supplemented by reference TRBV29-1 and TRBJ1-5, the full variable domain reads SAVISQKPSRDICQRGTSLTIQCQVDSQVTMMFWYRQQPGQSLTLIATANQGSEATYESGFVIDKFPISRPNLTFSTLTVSNMSPEDSSIYLCSVEMGQGNQPQHFGDGTRLSIL.